What follows are 6 T cell receptor beta chains derived from one specimen sequenced in a study of vaccination and CD4 T cells after COVID-19. Sequence data for DNA of cultured CD4+ T cells were generated by the Oncomine TCR Beta short-read assay. TCRdb reprocessed the PCR reads with MiXCR, giving one entry per CDR3 protein. The data hold 20,000 to 30,000 distinct CDR3 sequences, with around 28% observed a single time. No antigen has been assigned to these receptors. Time point denoted: late sampling 161 to 241 days after vaccination in a few convalescent patients. Indicated treatment: roughly 11-day PBMC culture with coronavirus spike peptide pools or control peptides (ViraFEST assay). Sequences were derived from CD4+ T cells from blood, cultured in vitro, sampled about 7 months after SARS-CoV-2 vaccination. The receptors derive from a human donor who had recovered from COVID-19.

The chain recombines TRBV19 with TRBJ2-5, with 10 positions matching TRBD1. In germline, CDR1 is LNHDA, CDR2 SQIVND (reference sequence). There are 16 residues in the CDR3. V shed 2 bases and J 5 bases; nucleotides not matched to a gene: 8. As DNA, the CDR3 is TGTGCCAGTAGTATAATAGGGGACAGGGGTCGTGAGACCCAGTACTTC. Translating gives CASSIIGDRGRETQYF.

This chain uses TRBV24-1 with TRBJ1-2; no clear D. Germline CDR1 reads KGHDR; CDR2 reads SFDVKD. The CDR3 has 14 amino acids. V lost 4 bases and J lost 0, with 8 bases in between. The CDR3 sequence: CATSDITSNYGYTF. The CDR3, as DNA: TGTGCCACCAGTGACATAACCTCTAACTATGGCTACACCTTC.

The chain employs TRBV5-4 and TRBJ2-3, with 8 bases identical to TRBD2. The ends lost 3 bases at V and 2 bases at J; junction bases unmatched: 8. This CDR3 has 16 residues. The germline V gene encodes CDR1 SGHNT and CDR2 YYREEE (reference sequence). The CDR3 sequence is CASSWTSGGITDTQYF. The DNA of the CDR3 is TGTGCCAGCAGCTGGACCAGCGGGGGAATCACAGATACGCAGTATTTT. Based on the CDR3 plus reference TRBV5-4 and TRBJ2-3, the full variable domain is ETGVTQSPTHLIKTRGQQVTLRCSSQSGHNTVSWYQQALGQGPQFIFQYYREEENGRGNFPPRFSGLQFPNYSSELNVNALELDDSALYLCASSWTSGGITDTQYFGPGTRLTVL.

The chain is built from TRBV7-2 and TRBJ1-2, with 7 nucleotides matching TRBD1. CDR1 is SGHTA, CDR2 FQGNSA, per germline. With V trimmed by 5 bases and J by 8 bases, 8 bases remained unmatched. The CDR3 extends over 13 amino acids. The CDR3 DNA follows: TGTGCCAGCAGCCCCACAGGGGCGAGAGGCTACACCTTC. Translation: CASSPTGARGYTF.

The gene calls are TRBV19 and TRBJ2-1; the match to TRBD2 covers 9 bases. V was clipped by 9 bases and J by 2 bases; unmatched bases: 5. The CDR3 is 14 amino acids. Germline CDR1 reads LNHDA; CDR2 reads SQIVND (reference sequence). The CDR3, as DNA: TGTGCCAGCCGACCTAGCGGGACCTACAATGAGCAGTTCTTC. Translation: CASRPSGTYNEQFF. Full variable domain (outside the CDR3, taken from reference TRBV19 and TRBJ2-1): DGGITQSPKYLFRKEGQNVTLSCEQNLNHDAMYWYRQDPGQGLRLIYYSQIVNDFQKGDIAEGYSVSREKKESFPLTVTSAQKNPTAFYLCASRPSGTYNEQFFGPGTRLTVL.

The chain recombines TRBV5-8 with TRBJ2-7; 7 bases line up with TRBD1. The CDR3 is 16 residues long. Germline lookup yields CDR1 SGHTS and CDR2 YDEGEE. V was clipped by 5 bases and J by 7 bases; unmatched bases: 18. CDR3 bases: TGTGCCAGCAGAGAAACCGGGACAGTCGGCAAGGAGGAGCAGTACTTC. This codes for CASRETGTVGKEEQYF.